These T cell receptor beta chains were read from a single sample in a study of cytomegalovirus exposure and HLA in healthy donors. Repertoires were generated with immunoSEQ multiplex PCR, while TCRdb's copy carries only in-frame clones and drops some. The data contain roughly 120,000 clones, 80% of them singletons. Sequenced input: PBMCs. Every receptor here comes from a man aged 45-65 years in good health and CMV-seronegative. The CDR3 runs from the conserved cysteine through the conserved F or W. A D gene is named only where the DNA matches it firmly. A row's size may be missing; if present it is once, few, many or a size class.

TGTGCCAGCAGCAGAGGACAGGGAGCCTCCTACGAGCAGTACTTC,CASSRGQGASYEQYF,TRBD1,TRBV11-3,NA,TRBJ2-7
TGTGCCAGCAGCGTACTCACGGACACTGAAGCTTTCTTT,CASSVLTDTEAFF,NA,TRBV9,NA,TRBJ1-1
TGTGCCAGCAAGAGGGGGCACGATCAGCCCCAGCATTTT,CASKRGHDQPQHF,TRBD1,TRBV6-5,NA,TRBJ1-5
TGTGCCAGCAGTGAAGTGGGCAGGGGGTCTCAGCCCCAGCATTTT,CASSEVGRGSQPQHF,TRBD1,TRBV6-1,NA,TRBJ1-5
TGTGCCAGCAGACGGGACACATATGGCTACACCTTC,CASRRDTYGYTF,NA,TRBV5-4,NA,TRBJ1-2
TGTGCCAGCAGCTTAGATGTGGAAGCGGGGGGGCCGTGGGAGACCCAGTACTTC,CASSLDVEAGGPWETQYF,TRBD2,TRBV11-2,NA,TRBJ2-5
TGTGCCAGCAGCCCCATCGGGACAGGGAACACGGTGCAGCCCCAGCATTTT,CASSPIGTGNTVQPQHF,TRBD1,TRBV9,NA,TRBJ1-5
TGTGCCAGTCTGGGAGGGGGTAGGAATGAGCAGTTCTTC,CASLGGGRNEQFF,NA,TRBV7-3,NA,TRBJ2-1
TGTGCCAGCAGCCCCTCGGGAGTGTTTAATTCACCCCTCCACTTT,CASSPSGVFNSPLHF,NA,TRBV5-4,NA,TRBJ1-6
TGTGCCAGCAGCTTAGAGGCGGCCGCGAACACCGGGGAGCTGTTTTTT,CASSLEAAANTGELFF,NA,TRBV7-6,NA,TRBJ2-2
TGTGCCAGCAGCTTCGGACTCGGAGGAAATCAGCCCCAGCATTTT,CASSFGLGGNQPQHF,NA,TRBV5-8,NA,TRBJ1-5
TGTGCCAGCAGTTGGGACAGGGGGTCAGATACGCAGTATTTT,CASSWDRGSDTQYF,TRBD1,TRBV6-1,NA,TRBJ2-3
TGTGCCAGCAGTTTATTATTAGCGGGATCCGAGCAGTACTTC,CASSLLLAGSEQYF,TRBD2,TRBV28,NA,TRBJ2-7
TGTGCCATCAGTGAGTCCGACAGAATCTATGGCTACGCCTTC,CAISESDRIYGYAF,NA,TRBV10-3,NA,TRBJ1-2
TGTGCCAGCAGCCAAATTAGCGAGCAGTACTTC,CASSQISEQYF,NA,TRBV7-2,NA,TRBJ2-7
TGTGCCAGCAGCTTCGGATGGTCGGAGTACAATGAGCAGTTCTTC,CASSFGWSEYNEQFF,NA,TRBV11-2,NA,TRBJ2-1
TGTGCCAGCAGTGAACTCAGCGGGGGCCTTCTCGGGGAGCTGTTTTTT,CASSELSGGLLGELFF,TRBD2,TRBV25-1,NA,TRBJ2-2
TGTGCCAGCAGCTCTCGACTGGCAGATACGCAGTATTTT,CASSSRLADTQYF,NA,TRBV7-3,NA,TRBJ2-3
TGCAGCGTACCCGGGACAGGGGTTATGAACACTGAAGCTTTCTTT,CSVPGTGVMNTEAFF,TRBD1,TRBV29-1,NA,TRBJ1-1
TGTGCCAGCAGCTTGGCACAGGGGGCCTACGAGCAGTACTTC,CASSLAQGAYEQYF,TRBD1,TRBV5-4,NA,TRBJ2-7
TGCGCCAGCAGCCTAGGGACTAGCGGGGGCTCCTACGAGCAGTACTTC,CASSLGTSGGSYEQYF,TRBD2,TRBV4-1,NA,TRBJ2-7
TGCGCCAGCAGCCCAGGTTCTGGAAACACCATATATTTT,CASSPGSGNTIYF,NA,TRBV5-1,NA,TRBJ1-3
TGTGCCAGCAGCCCTAAGCTCGGGACATATGGCTACACCTTC,CASSPKLGTYGYTF,NA,TRBV9,NA,TRBJ1-2
TGCGCCAGCAGTTATGGACTATCCCCCTACGAGCAGTACTTC,CASSYGLSPYEQYF,NA,TRBV5-1,NA,TRBJ2-7
TGTGCCAGCAGCTTCCCCGAGGGAGCGGGAGGGGAGACCCAGTACTTC,CASSFPEGAGGETQYF,TRBD2,TRBV7-2,NA,TRBJ2-5
TGTGCCAGCAGCTTAGATACTAGGACCCACAATGAGCAGTTCTTC,CASSLDTRTHNEQFF,NA,TRBV7-7,NA,TRBJ2-1
TGCAGCGTTGCAGGAACAGGGAGCCAGTACTTC,CSVAGTGSQYF,NA,TRBV29-1,NA,TRBJ2-5
TGTGCCAGCACCAGGCCTCCGACAGGTCCCAACTATGGCTACACCTTC,CASTRPPTGPNYGYTF,NA,TRBV28,NA,TRBJ1-2
TGTGCCAGCAGTTTACGGTGGTCCGAGACAGATACGCAGTATTTT,CASSLRWSETDTQYF,NA,TRBV27,NA,TRBJ2-3
TGTGCCAGCAGTTCTCCGGGGTCCTATGGCTACACCTTC,CASSSPGSYGYTF,NA,TRBV6-5,NA,TRBJ1-2
TGCGCCAGCAGCCAATCTGCCTTAGCGGGAGACGAGCAGTACTTC,CASSQSALAGDEQYF,TRBD2,TRBV4-3,NA,TRBJ2-7
TGTGCCAGCTCAACGCCCAGGGGATCGGAGACCCAGTACTTC,CASSTPRGSETQYF,NA,TRBV18,NA,TRBJ2-5
TGCGCCAGCAGCCAAGTCCTCGCGGGGGGGTGGAATGAGCAGTTCTTC,CASSQVLAGGWNEQFF,TRBD2,TRBV4-3,NA,TRBJ2-1
TGTGCCAGCAGTGAACAGGGGGGGAACTATGGCTACACCTTC,CASSEQGGNYGYTF,TRBD1,TRBV28,NA,TRBJ1-2
TGTGCCAGCTCACCAATGACAGATAATCAGCCCCAGCATTTT,CASSPMTDNQPQHF,NA,TRBV18,NA,TRBJ1-5
TGTGCCAGCTCTTTCTACGAGACCCAGTACTTC,CASSFYETQYF,NA,TRBV25-1,few,TRBJ2-5
TGTGCCAGCAGCTTATCCCCCTCATTGGGACATGCCCTAAGGACCTACGAGCAGTACTTC,CASSLSPSLGHALRTYEQYF,NA,TRBV7-6,NA,TRBJ2-7
TGTGCCAGCAGCTTCGGACAGGGCCAAGGCTACACCTTC,CASSFGQGQGYTF,TRBD1,TRBV7-9,few,TRBJ1-2
TGTGCCACCAGCAGAGTTATGGAGACCCAGTACTTC,CATSRVMETQYF,NA,TRBV15,NA,TRBJ2-5
TGTGCCAGCAGTGACCTAGCGGGAGACTACGAGCAGTACTTC,CASSDLAGDYEQYF,TRBD2,TRBV6-1,NA,TRBJ2-7
TGTGCCAGCAGTGAAAATCCCGACAGGGGAAGCAATCAGCCCCAGCATTTT,CASSENPDRGSNQPQHF,TRBD1,TRBV6-1,NA,TRBJ1-5
TGTGCCAGCACCCCTTTTGGGGCGGATTTATATGGCTACACCTTC,CASTPFGADLYGYTF,NA,TRBV6-1,NA,TRBJ1-2
TGTGCCAGCAGTTACTTCGCTAACTATGGCTACACCTTC,CASSYFANYGYTF,NA,TRBV6-5,NA,TRBJ1-2
TGTGCCGGCGCTAGTATTTCTGGGGCCAACGTCCTGACTTTC,CAGASISGANVLTF,NA,TRBV2,NA,TRBJ2-6
TGTGCCAGCAGTGCAGGGTTCCGGATTGATTACGAGCAGTACTTC,CASSAGFRIDYEQYF,NA,TRBV6-5,NA,TRBJ2-7
TGTGCCAGCAGCGGAGAGAGCCCGAGGATTGGGGGAAACACCATATATTTT,CASSGESPRIGGNTIYF,NA,TRBV9,NA,TRBJ1-3
TGTGCCAGCACCCCACCGACTAACTCCTACGAGCAGTACTTC,CASTPPTNSYEQYF,NA,TRBV5-6,NA,TRBJ2-7
TGTGCCAGTTCAGGGGTTAATGAAAAACTGTTTTTT,CASSGVNEKLFF,NA,TRBV19,NA,TRBJ1-4
TGTGCCAGCAGTTACCGCCTAGCGGGGGGCCACGATGAGCAGTTCTTC,CASSYRLAGGHDEQFF,TRBD2,TRBV6-6,NA,TRBJ2-1
TGTGCCAGCAGCTTACTCAGGGGACGAGAGACCCAGTACTTC,CASSLLRGRETQYF,NA,TRBV7-8,NA,TRBJ2-5
TGTGCCAGCAGTCCCCTCCTGACAGGGGGCTTAAACACCATATATTTT,CASSPLLTGGLNTIYF,TRBD1,TRBV27,NA,TRBJ1-3
TGTGCCAGCAGCGCAGACCAGGCCACAGATACGCAGTATTTT,CASSADQATDTQYF,NA,TRBV9,NA,TRBJ2-3